These T cell receptor beta chains were read from a single sample in a study of tissue T cells after allogeneic stem cell transplantation. The table came from immunoSEQ multiplex PCR; TCRdb's copy has only in-frame clones and leaves some out. In the table there are some 45,000 clones, 80% to 95% of which are singletons. The specimen comprised blood, sampled before transplantation. Receptor source: a woman aged 35 to 69 who later had graft-versus-host disease after an allogeneic stem cell transplant. Both conserved end residues are part of each CDR3. The order of the fields is clone size, J gene, D gene, V gene, CDR3 protein, CDR3 DNA. A D gene is named only where the DNA matches it firmly. Size tells how often a clone was seen (once, few, many) or the class of an expanded clone, and some rows leave it out.

size: .; J: TRBJ1-1; D: .; V: TRBV11-2; CDR3: CASRGGGNTEAFF; DNA: TGTGCCAGCAGAGGGGGGGGGAACACTGAAGCTTTCTTT
size: .; J: TRBJ2-2; D: .; V: TRBV5-1; CDR3: CASSLSSAIGELFF; DNA: TGCGCCAGCAGCTTGTCGTCAGCGATTGGGGAGCTGTTTTTT
size: .; J: TRBJ1-6; D: .; V: TRBV7-3; CDR3: CASSLMETTPLHF; DNA: TGTGCCAGCAGCTTAATGGAGACTACACCCCTCCACTTT
size: .; J: TRBJ2-7; D: .; V: TRBV6-2/TRBV6-3; CDR3: CASSPTSVGDEQYF; DNA: TGTGCCAGCAGTCCGACCTCGGTAGGGGACGAGCAGTACTTC
size: .; J: TRBJ2-1; D: TRBD2; V: TRBV4-3; CDR3: CASSQDKSTSGITFSYNEQFF; DNA: TGCGCCAGCAGCCAAGATAAAAGTACTAGCGGGATTACTTTCTCCTACAATGAGCAGTTCTTC
size: .; J: TRBJ2-3; D: TRBD2; V: TRBV7-9; CDR3: CASSPTGVSGDPQYF; DNA: TGTGCCAGCAGCCCCACAGGAGTCAGCGGGGATCCGCAGTATTTT
size: .; J: TRBJ2-3; D: .; V: TRBV6-6; CDR3: CASSPGQKITDTQYF; DNA: TGTGCCAGCAGTCCCGGACAGAAAATCACAGATACGCAGTATTTT
size: .; J: TRBJ1-2; D: .; V: TRBV19; CDR3: CASKAGTESYGYTF; DNA: TGTGCCAGTAAGGCCGGCACCGAAAGCTATGGCTACACCTTC
size: .; J: TRBJ1-1; D: .; V: TRBV25-1; CDR3: CASSDRQVNTEAFF; DNA: TGTGCCAGCAGTGATCGACAGGTAAACACTGAAGCTTTCTTT
size: few; J: TRBJ2-3; D: .; V: TRBV7-2; CDR3: CASSLGGADTQYF; DNA: TGTGCCAGCAGCTTAGGGGGGGCAGATACGCAGTATTTT
size: .; J: TRBJ2-2; D: .; V: TRBV4-1; CDR3: CASSQELSTGELFF; DNA: TGCGCCAGCAGCCAAGAATTGAGCACCGGGGAGCTGTTTTTT
size: .; J: TRBJ1-5; D: .; V: TRBV19; CDR3: CASSSRTSNQPQHF; DNA: TGTGCCAGTAGTTCCCGGACAAGCAATCAGCCCCAGCATTTT
size: .; J: TRBJ1-2; D: TRBD1; V: TRBV6-5; CDR3: CASSREGQGAGGYTF; DNA: TGTGCCAGCAGTCGCGAGGGACAGGGGGCAGGAGGCTACACCTTC
size: .; J: TRBJ2-2; D: .; V: TRBV9; CDR3: CASSGGSAGELFF; DNA: TGTGCCAGCAGCGGGGGTTCGGCCGGGGAGCTGTTTTTT
size: .; J: TRBJ2-2; D: .; V: TRBV19; CDR3: CASTRRGGTGELFF; DNA: TGTGCCAGTACGCGTCGAGGGGGCACCGGGGAGCTGTTTTTT
size: .; J: TRBJ2-5; D: .; V: TRBV6-2/TRBV6-3; CDR3: CASSKRAAETQYF; DNA: TGTGCCAGCAGTAAGAGGGCAGCGGAGACCCAGTACTTC
size: .; J: TRBJ1-2; D: TRBD1; V: TRBV7-2; CDR3: CASSLGQGNYGYTF; DNA: TGTGCCAGCAGCTTAGGACAGGGGAACTATGGCTACACCTTC
size: .; J: TRBJ2-7; D: .; V: TRBV27; CDR3: CASSSRTRTRGIFYEQYF; DNA: TGTGCCAGCAGTTCCCGTACTCGGACCAGGGGTATATTCTACGAGCAGTACTTC
size: .; J: TRBJ1-1; D: .; V: TRBV20-1; CDR3: CSARDPSRAFF; DNA: TGCAGTGCTAGAGATCCTTCACGAGCTTTCTTT
size: .; J: TRBJ2-1; D: .; V: TRBV24-1; CDR3: CATSDLGLSGYNEQFF; DNA: TGTGCCACCAGTGATTTGGGACTTTCTGGTTACAATGAGCAGTTCTTC
size: once; J: TRBJ1-4; D: .; V: TRBV3-1/TRBV3-2; CDR3: CASSHGPGEKLFF; DNA: TGTGCCAGCAGCCACGGGCCCGGGGAAAAACTGTTTTTT
size: few; J: TRBJ2-1; D: TRBD2; V: TRBV5-6; CDR3: CASGPRDLAGRTYNEQFF; DNA: TGTGCCAGCGGTCCACGGGACCTAGCGGGACGTACCTACAATGAGCAGTTCTTC
size: few; J: TRBJ1-2; D: .; V: TRBV6-5; CDR3: CASSHGNTYGYTF; DNA: TGTGCCAGCAGTCATGGGAATACCTATGGCTACACCTTC
size: .; J: TRBJ2-1; D: .; V: TRBV7-2; CDR3: CASSPLVVSYNEQFF; DNA: TGTGCCAGCAGTCCTCTAGTAGTCTCCTACAATGAGCAGTTCTTC
size: once; J: TRBJ2-1; D: .; V: TRBV6-2/TRBV6-3; CDR3: CASSQFGTLNNEQFF; DNA: TGTGCCAGCAGCCAATTCGGGACTCTAAACAATGAGCAGTTCTTC
size: .; J: TRBJ1-2; D: .; V: TRBV28; CDR3: CASSDSALTGPKAGGYTF; DNA: TGTGCCAGCAGTGACTCGGCCCTCACCGGGCCCAAGGCTGGTGGCTACACCTTC
size: .; J: TRBJ1-2; D: .; V: TRBV9; CDR3: CASSEGSGIGYGYTF; DNA: TGTGCCAGCAGCGAAGGTTCGGGGATCGGCTATGGCTACACCTTC
size: .; J: TRBJ2-1; D: .; V: TRBV4-2; CDR3: CASSQDAAGSHNEQFF; DNA: TGTGCCAGCAGCCAAGATGCGGCCGGGTCACACAATGAGCAGTTCTTC
size: .; J: TRBJ1-1; D: .; V: TRBV3-1/TRBV3-2; CDR3: CASSRWQGNTEAFF; DNA: TGTGCCAGCAGTAGGTGGCAGGGGAACACTGAAGCTTTCTTT
size: .; J: TRBJ2-7; D: .; V: TRBV28; CDR3: CASSLTQDSSYEQYF; DNA: TGTGCCAGCAGTTTAACGCAGGACAGCTCCTACGAGCAGTACTTC
size: .; J: TRBJ2-7; D: TRBD2; V: TRBV7-9; CDR3: CASSPAGPGGQYF; DNA: TGTGCCAGCAGCCCTGCGGGTCCGGGGGGGCAGTACTTC
size: once; J: TRBJ1-4; D: .; V: TRBV2; CDR3: CASSGEGPKLFF; DNA: TGTGCCAGCAGTGGAGAAGGGCCTAAACTGTTTTTT
size: .; J: TRBJ1-3; D: TRBD1; V: TRBV5-1; CDR3: CASSSQGARTGNTIYF; DNA: TGCGCCAGCAGCTCGCAGGGGGCGCGGACTGGAAACACCATATATTTT
size: .; J: TRBJ2-1; D: TRBD2; V: TRBV7-9; CDR3: CASSLVVLAAYNEQFF; DNA: TGTGCCAGCAGCTTAGTTGTGCTAGCGGCTTACAATGAGCAGTTCTTC
size: .; J: TRBJ2-6; D: TRBD1; V: TRBV11-3; CDR3: CASSPGTGGPGANVLTF; DNA: TGTGCCAGCAGCCCCGGGACAGGGGGCCCAGGGGCCAACGTCCTGACTTTC
size: .; J: TRBJ1-5; D: .; V: TRBV10-3; CDR3: CAISEYAGNNQPQHF; DNA: TGTGCCATCAGTGAGTATGCAGGGAACAATCAGCCCCAGCATTTT
size: .; J: TRBJ1-1; D: .; V: TRBV30; CDR3: CAWRGTVLMNTEAFF; DNA: TGTGCCTGGAGGGGGACGGTACTCATGAACACTGAAGCTTTCTTT
size: .; J: TRBJ1-2; D: .; V: TRBV7-2; CDR3: CASSQGGQGSNYGYTF; DNA: TGTGCCAGCAGCCAGGGAGGGCAGGGCTCAAACTATGGCTACACCTTC
size: .; J: TRBJ2-1; D: .; V: TRBV7-9; CDR3: CASSFIARGGSNEQFF; DNA: TGTGCCAGCAGCTTTATCGCCCGGGGAGGAAGCAATGAGCAGTTCTTC
size: .; J: TRBJ1-2; D: .; V: TRBV7-2; CDR3: CASSLVSEGYGYTF; DNA: TGTGCCAGCAGCTTAGTTAGTGAGGGGTATGGCTACACCTTC
size: .; J: TRBJ1-1; D: .; V: TRBV6-6; CDR3: CASTLSGNTEAFF; DNA: TGTGCCAGCACCCTATCAGGGAACACTGAAGCTTTCTTT
size: few; J: TRBJ1-5; D: .; V: TRBV4-3; CDR3: CASSQEQNQPQHF; DNA: TGCGCCAGCAGCCAAGAACAAAATCAGCCCCAGCATTTT
size: .; J: TRBJ2-1; D: TRBD1; V: TRBV28; CDR3: CASSFHSGQGRNEQFF; DNA: TGTGCCAGCAGTTTCCACTCGGGACAGGGTCGGAATGAGCAGTTCTTC
size: .; J: TRBJ1-1; D: .; V: TRBV7-9; CDR3: CASREQVYTEAFF; DNA: TGTGCCAGCAGGGAACAGGTGTACACTGAAGCTTTCTTT
size: .; J: TRBJ2-1; D: TRBD2; V: TRBV30; CDR3: CAWSVMAGGYNEQFF; DNA: TGTGCCTGGAGTGTAATGGCGGGAGGCTACAATGAGCAGTTCTTC
size: .; J: TRBJ2-3; D: .; V: TRBV7-9; CDR3: CASSLGSTDTQYF; DNA: TGTGCCAGCAGCTTAGGATCCACAGATACGCAGTATTTT
size: once; J: TRBJ1-2; D: .; V: TRBV6-1; CDR3: CASSERRASNYGYTF; DNA: TGTGCCAGCAGTGAACGGAGGGCCTCTAACTATGGCTACACCTTC
size: .; J: TRBJ1-2; D: .; V: TRBV18; CDR3: CASSPRDNGGYTF; DNA: TGTGCCAGCTCACCACGCGACAATGGTGGCTACACCTTC
size: .; J: TRBJ2-7; D: .; V: TRBV27; CDR3: CASSFLGTYEQYF; DNA: TGTGCCAGCAGTTTCTTGGGGACCTACGAGCAGTACTTC
size: .; J: TRBJ2-7; D: .; V: TRBV30; CDR3: CAWSVSSGNSRF; DNA: TGTGCCTGGAGTGTATCGTCGGGGAACTCGCGCTTC
size: .; J: TRBJ1-5; D: .; V: TRBV21-1; CDR3: CASSCDRVANQPQHF; DNA: TGTGCCAGCAGCTGCGACAGGGTAGCAAATCAGCCCCAGCATTTT
size: .; J: TRBJ2-3; D: TRBD2; V: TRBV14; CDR3: CASSQLAGVGDTQYF; DNA: TGTGCCAGCAGCCAACTAGCGGGAGTTGGAGATACGCAGTATTTT
size: .; J: TRBJ2-2; D: TRBD2; V: TRBV5-1; CDR3: CASSLVAGGGTGELFF; DNA: TGCGCCAGCAGCTTGGTCGCGGGAGGAGGCACCGGGGAGCTGTTTTTT
size: .; J: TRBJ2-7; D: TRBD2; V: TRBV6-5; CDR3: CASSYLAGETHEQYF; DNA: TGTGCCAGCAGTTACCTAGCGGGAGAGACCCACGAGCAGTACTTC
size: once; J: TRBJ2-5; D: TRBD2; V: TRBV6-2/TRBV6-3; CDR3: CASSKEGGAGTSNAQYF; DNA: TGTGCCAGCAGTAAGGAGGGAGGAGCGGGGACTAGTAACGCCCAGTACTTC
size: .; J: TRBJ2-1; D: TRBD2; V: TRBV4-2; CDR3: CASSLRLAGESNTDEQFF; DNA: TGTGCCAGCAGCCTTCGACTAGCGGGAGAAAGTAATACGGATGAGCAGTTCTTC
size: .; J: TRBJ1-1; D: .; V: TRBV19; CDR3: CASSAPGKPQNTEAFF; DNA: TGTGCCAGTAGTGCCCCTGGGAAGCCTCAGAACACTGAAGCTTTCTTT
size: .; J: TRBJ2-3; D: TRBD2; V: TRBV25-1; CDR3: CASSETSGSKGTQYF; DNA: TGTGCCAGCAGTGAAACTAGCGGGAGTAAGGGTACGCAGTATTTT
size: .; J: TRBJ1-1; D: TRBD1; V: TRBV3-1/TRBV3-2; CDR3: CASSQVTGATEAFF; DNA: TGTGCCAGCAGCCAGGTCACAGGGGCGACTGAAGCTTTCTTT
size: .; J: TRBJ2-1; D: TRBD2; V: TRBV6-6; CDR3: CASSRLWLAGVVHNEQFF; DNA: TGTGCCAGCAGTCGCCTGTGGCTAGCGGGAGTGGTCCACAATGAGCAGTTCTTC